This TCR beta chain was observed in a study of blood T cell repertoires in COVID-19. Study details: Sample material is recorded as cDNA or gDNA derived from T cells, B-cell-depleted T cells, or PBMCs.

Clones were sequenced by immunoSEQ multiplex PCR, and TCRdb holds only the in-frame ones, with some missing. The repertoire holds more than 400,000 clones, with 80% to 95% as singletons. Individuals aged about 18 to 89 years were recruited from some 26 US areas. Participants reported their clinical history, and cohort assignment relied on those reports. The sample taken for sequencing was PBMCs or T cells enriched from blood (not recorded which). The source of this sequence is a man aged 18 to 35 who had recovered from COVID-19.

The CDR3 spells CASRPLGQGWETQYF. The CDR3 region has the DNA TGTGCCAGCAGGCCCCTGGGACAGGGTTGGGAGACCCAGTACTTC. This chain links TRBV27 with TRBJ2-5; TRBD1 agrees at 9 bases. The V gene's germline CDR1 is MNHEY and CDR2 SMNVEV (reference sequence). V trimming: 6 bases; J trimming: 5 bases; junction bases outside the gene matches: 10. This CDR3 is built from 15 residues.